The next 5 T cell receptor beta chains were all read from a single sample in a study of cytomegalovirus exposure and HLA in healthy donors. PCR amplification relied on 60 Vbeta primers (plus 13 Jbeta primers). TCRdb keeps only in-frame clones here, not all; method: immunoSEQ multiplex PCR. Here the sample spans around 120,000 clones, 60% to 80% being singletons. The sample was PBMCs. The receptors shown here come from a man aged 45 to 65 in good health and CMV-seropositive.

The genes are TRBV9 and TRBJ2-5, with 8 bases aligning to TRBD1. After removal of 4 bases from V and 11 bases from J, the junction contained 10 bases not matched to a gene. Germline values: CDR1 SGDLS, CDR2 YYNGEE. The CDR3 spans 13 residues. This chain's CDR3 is CASSSHMGQEQYF. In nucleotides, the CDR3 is TGTGCCAGCAGCTCGCACATGGGACAGGAGCAGTACTTC.

As DNA, the CDR3 is TGTGCCTGGAGCCTCGTCCCGGTTGAGCAGTTCTTC. It encodes CAWSLVPVEQFF. The rearrangement links TRBV30 to TRBJ2-1; D remains unclear. Germline loops: CDR1 GTSNPN, CDR2 SVGIG (reference sequence). The CDR3 is 12 amino acids. Between the trimmed V and J ends, which lost 3 bases and 9 bases, there was a span of 12 bases.

The CDR3 DNA follows: TGTGCCAGCAGTAACCCGACAGTAGCCAGGGTGGGGTCCCAGCATTTT. Translated, it gives CASSNPTVARVGSQHF. This chain uses TRBV6-6 with TRBJ1-5; possible D gene TRBD1, 5 bases. Germline assignment: CDR1 MNHNY and CDR2 SVGAGI (reference sequence). The CDR3 is 16 residues long. The germline V and J ends were trimmed by 5 bases and 11 bases, with 25 bases remaining between them.

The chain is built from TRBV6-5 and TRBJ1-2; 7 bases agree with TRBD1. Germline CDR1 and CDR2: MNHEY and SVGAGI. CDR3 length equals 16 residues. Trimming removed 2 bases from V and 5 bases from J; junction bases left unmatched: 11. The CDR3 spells CASSYSGQGVHYGYTF. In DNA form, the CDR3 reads TGTGCCAGCAGTTACAGCGGGCAGGGGGTGCATTATGGCTACACCTTC.

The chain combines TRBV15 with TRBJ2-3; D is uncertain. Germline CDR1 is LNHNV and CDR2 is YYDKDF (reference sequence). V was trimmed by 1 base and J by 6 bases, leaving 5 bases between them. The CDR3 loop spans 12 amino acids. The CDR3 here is CATSRVSDTQYF. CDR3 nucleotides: TGTGCCACCAGCAGAGTGAGCGATACGCAGTATTTT.